This T cell receptor beta chain stems from a study of T-cell memory formation after mild COVID-19. Study context: TCR clustering was largely donor specific.

A single record per CDR3 protein comes from TCRdb applying MiXCR to the 5' RACE reads. The sample holds approximately 400,000 distinct CDR3 sequences; roughly 26% are singletons and the top ten take roughly 9.7%. Whole-study results and caveats: The authors left the SARS-CoV-2 specificity of second-wave clones peaking on day 37 unconfirmed.

This clonotype occurred a few times. Its target is unknown. This clonotype originated in an adult woman who had mild COVID-19 (a few samples of this study predate the infection). Cell type and time point are not known. Specimen: PBMCs or a T cell subset sorted from them (not recorded which).

DNA for the CDR3: TGTGCCTGGAGTGCGGATGTTGGGCTGGGCTACACCTTC. As protein: CAWSADVGLGYTF. The chain uses TRBV30 and TRBJ1-2, with unresolved D. CDR1 is GTSNPN and CDR2 is SVGIG in the germline V gene (reference sequence). The germline V and J ends were trimmed by 1 base and 8 bases, with 14 bases remaining between them. The CDR3 is 13 amino acids.